This T cell receptor beta chain appears in the sequencing data of a study of blood T cells in healthy people across ages. Trimming cost V 6 bases and J 11 bases, with 25 bases left between them. CDR1 and CDR2 from the germline V gene are DFQATT and SNEGSKA (reference sequence). The CDR3 is 14 amino acids. It was with a sample-barcoded 5' primer and a J-beta primer mix that a second PCR of roughly 7 to 12 cycles was run. Every molecule of cDNA carried a tag from a template-switch adaptor with 12 random nucleotides. Using its own MiXCR run on the 5' RACE reads, TCRdb lists one record per CDR3 protein. The table records hundreds of thousands of distinct CDR3 sequences, approximately 44% of them present only once.

This sequence was found in a man aged 55 to 70 in good health. V usage is TRBV20-1 and J usage is TRBJ2-5; D possibly corresponds to TRBD2 (6 bases). The source material was blood. This CDR3 reads CSAVRGRGWTEQYF. The CDR3 nucleotides are TGCAGTGCAGTCCGGGGACGGGGGTGGACTGAGCAGTACTTC.